This is a list of T cell receptor beta chains from one sample in a study of OX40 agonist ivuxolimab in advanced cancers. Profiling relied on immunoSEQ multiplex PCR, and the TCRdb table lists in-frame clones only, not all of them. Of about 19,000 clones listed, roughly 80% are singletons. The sample here was CD4+ or CD8+ T cells sorted from blood, taken in a trial of the OX40 agonist ivuxolimab. These receptors all stem from an adult with an advanced solid tumor such as melanoma, head and neck, liver or kidney cancer. The conserved cysteine and the conserved F or W are not part of the CDR3 here.

J: TRBJ1-2; V: TRBV20-1; CDR3: STGNYGYT
J: NA; V: TRBV27; CDR3: ASSFPASGSISEQY
J: TRBJ1-5; V: TRBV19; CDR3: ASSNRAQPQH
J: TRBJ1-5; V: TRBV5-6; CDR3: ASSLAGRVNQPQH
J: TRBJ1-2; V: TRBV30; CDR3: AWSLSWAGRGYT
J: TRBJ2-3; V: TRBV6-1; CDR3: ASIRDFTDTQY
J: TRBJ1-5; V: TRBV21-1; CDR3: ASSKEEQPQH
J: TRBJ1-2; V: TRBV5-4; CDR3: ASSFDPGRNYGYT
J: TRBJ2-2; V: TRBV30; CDR3: ACPGGTTGELF
J: TRBJ1-6; V: TRBV4-2; CDR3: ASSQETGYSSPLH
J: TRBJ1-3; V: TRBV28; CDR3: ASSLRFPGLPGNTIY
J: TRBJ2-1; V: TRBV28; CDR3: ASSSGSINEQF
J: TRBJ2-7; V: TRBV28; CDR3: ASRRDRGGSYEQY
J: TRBJ1-4; V: TRBV6-1; CDR3: ASTQATNEKLF
J: TRBJ2-2; V: TRBV7-8; CDR3: ASYTLRSETGELF
J: NA; V: TRBV5-1; CDR3: ASSPYGAGRDYEQY
J: TRBJ2-2; V: TRBV7-9; CDR3: ASSFGSGSGTGELF
J: TRBJ2-1; V: TRBV6-5; CDR3: ASSYSRRTNEQF
J: TRBJ1-4; V: TRBV4-2; CDR3: ASSQEGYGRWEKLF
J: TRBJ2-3; V: TRBV6-5; CDR3: ASSSGLAGGDTQY
J: TRBJ1-6; V: TRBV7-2; CDR3: ASSLDQGTVNSPLH
J: TRBJ1-1; V: TRBV11-2; CDR3: ASSFFGSNTEAF
J: TRBJ2-7; V: TRBV7-6; CDR3: ASSPRGSSYEQY
J: TRBJ1-6; V: TRBV2; CDR3: ASLDNNSPLH
J: TRBJ2-7; V: TRBV27; CDR3: ASSFIFSGRANEQY
J: TRBJ2-5; V: TRBV4-1; CDR3: ASSQERLRGGSETQY
J: TRBJ1-1; V: TRBV28; CDR3: ASSFSGLDTEAF
J: TRBJ2-7; V: TRBV10-3; CDR3: ATRSSLDEQY
J: TRBJ2-5; V: TRBV10-3; CDR3: AISTGSETQY
J: TRBJ1-1; V: TRBV5-6; CDR3: ASSLDLGVVFFMNTEAF
J: TRBJ1-5; V: TRBV7-6; CDR3: ASSRGQGNQPQH
J: TRBJ2-7; V: TRBV7-2; CDR3: ASSRGTGVYEQY
J: TRBJ2-2; V: TRBV11-2; CDR3: ASSRDRGTTGELF
J: TRBJ1-4; V: TRBV7-9; CDR3: ASSRDGSTNEKLF
J: TRBJ2-3; V: TRBV5-1; CDR3: ASSLIGRGSDTQY
J: TRBJ2-7; V: TRBV2; CDR3: ASSVEGTAYEQY
J: TRBJ2-3; V: TRBV20-1; CDR3: SASPGPRLY
J: TRBJ2-1; V: TRBV5-6; CDR3: ASSATSGLYNEQF
J: TRBJ2-6; V: TRBV18; CDR3: ASSPQMGSGANVLT
J: TRBJ1-4; V: TRBV6-1; CDR3: ASSELVGGGEKLF
J: TRBJ2-7; V: TRBV4-2; CDR3: ASSQDTQGEQY
J: TRBJ2-3; V: TRBV7-2; CDR3: ASSPQAPPDTQY
J: TRBJ2-7; V: TRBV10-1; CDR3: AIAQQGAKYEQY
J: TRBJ1-6; V: TRBV28; CDR3: ASSVPQGSYNSPLH
J: TRBJ2-3; V: TRBV9; CDR3: ASSEFGEGPTDTQY
J: TRBJ1-3; V: TRBV19; CDR3: ATCETGGATGGTIY
J: TRBJ1-5; V: TRBV19; CDR3: ASRTLNQPQH
J: TRBJ1-3; V: TRBV28; CDR3: ASTFKGGGNTIY
J: TRBJ2-1; V: TRBV7-8; CDR3: ASSLVSGGGSYNEQF
J: TRBJ1-4; V: TRBV6-1; CDR3: ASSSTFNEKLF
J: TRBJ2-1; V: TRBV6-5; CDR3: ASRFSGRQF
J: TRBJ2-7; V: TRBV6-5; CDR3: ASSYTGGVNEQY
J: TRBJ2-6; V: TRBV9; CDR3: ASSVTGANVLT
J: TRBJ2-7; V: TRBV27; CDR3: ASRPYQGTEQY
J: NA; V: TRBV19; CDR3: ASSTRQGGAGYEQY